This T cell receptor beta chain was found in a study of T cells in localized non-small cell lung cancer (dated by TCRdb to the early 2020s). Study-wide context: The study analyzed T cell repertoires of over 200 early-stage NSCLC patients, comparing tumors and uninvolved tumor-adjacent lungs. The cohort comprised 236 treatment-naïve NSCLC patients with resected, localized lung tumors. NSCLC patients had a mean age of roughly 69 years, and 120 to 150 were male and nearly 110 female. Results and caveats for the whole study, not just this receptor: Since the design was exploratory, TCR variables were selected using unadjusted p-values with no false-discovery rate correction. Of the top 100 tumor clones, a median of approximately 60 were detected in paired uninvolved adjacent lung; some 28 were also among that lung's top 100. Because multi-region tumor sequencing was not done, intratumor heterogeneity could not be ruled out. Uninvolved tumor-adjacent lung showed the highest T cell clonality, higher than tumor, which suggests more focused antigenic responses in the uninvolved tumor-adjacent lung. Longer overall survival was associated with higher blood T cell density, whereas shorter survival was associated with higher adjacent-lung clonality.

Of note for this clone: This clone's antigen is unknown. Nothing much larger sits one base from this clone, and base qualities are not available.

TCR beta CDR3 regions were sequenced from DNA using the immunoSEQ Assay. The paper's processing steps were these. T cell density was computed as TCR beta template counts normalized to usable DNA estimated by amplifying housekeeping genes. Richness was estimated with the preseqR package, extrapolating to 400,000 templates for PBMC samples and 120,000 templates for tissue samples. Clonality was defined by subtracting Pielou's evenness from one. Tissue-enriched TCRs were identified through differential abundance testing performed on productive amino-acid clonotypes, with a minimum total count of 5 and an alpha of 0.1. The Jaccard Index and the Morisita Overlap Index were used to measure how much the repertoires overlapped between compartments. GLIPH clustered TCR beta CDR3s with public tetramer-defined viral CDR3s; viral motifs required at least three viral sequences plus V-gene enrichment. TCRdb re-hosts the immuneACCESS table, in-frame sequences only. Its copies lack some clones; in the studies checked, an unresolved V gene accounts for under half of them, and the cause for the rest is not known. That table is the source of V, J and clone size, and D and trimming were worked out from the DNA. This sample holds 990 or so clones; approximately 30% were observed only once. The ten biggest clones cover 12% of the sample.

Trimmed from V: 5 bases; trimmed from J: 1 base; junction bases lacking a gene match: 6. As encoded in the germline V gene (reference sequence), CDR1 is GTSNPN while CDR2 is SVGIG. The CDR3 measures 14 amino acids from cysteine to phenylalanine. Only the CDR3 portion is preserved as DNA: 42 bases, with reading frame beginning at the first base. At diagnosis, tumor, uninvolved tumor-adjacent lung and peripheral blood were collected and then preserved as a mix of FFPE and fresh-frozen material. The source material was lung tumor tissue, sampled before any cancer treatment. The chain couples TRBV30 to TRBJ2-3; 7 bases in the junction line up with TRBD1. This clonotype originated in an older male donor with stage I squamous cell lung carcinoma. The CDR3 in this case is CAWPEGARTDTQYF. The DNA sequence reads TGTGCCTGGCCAGAGGGGGCGCGCACAGATACGCAGTATTTT.